This T cell receptor (beta chain) was recorded in a study of blood T cell repertoires in COVID-19. The wider study: Researchers got acute and convalescent COVID-19 samples from the United States, Italy and Spain. PBMCs, B-cell-depleted T cells, or T cells were the source of the cDNA or gDNA that made up the material.

The CDR3 is 9 residues long, ends included. CDR1 and CDR2 (germline): SGHAT, FQDESV (reference sequence). On this clone: The conserved phenylalanine or tryptophan is not found at the CDR3 terminus, so this likely reflects a read error. The limits of the CDR3 on the DNA are not certain, so only TCRdb's listed CDR3 is given.

As originally analysed: Reference gene primers were amplified, and this amplification served to estimate nucleated cell counts. Assay used: immunoSEQ multiplex PCR; TCRdb lists only in-frame clones, some missing. V, J and clone size are taken as reported in that table, and D and trimming were inferred from the DNA itself. The sample yields more than 45,000 clones, roughly 87% seen once. The source is a woman in her sixties or seventies with acute or convalescent COVID-19. The chain couples TRBV11-1 to TRBJ1-1. Sequenced: peripheral blood. The chain's CDR3 is CASSLIPCG.